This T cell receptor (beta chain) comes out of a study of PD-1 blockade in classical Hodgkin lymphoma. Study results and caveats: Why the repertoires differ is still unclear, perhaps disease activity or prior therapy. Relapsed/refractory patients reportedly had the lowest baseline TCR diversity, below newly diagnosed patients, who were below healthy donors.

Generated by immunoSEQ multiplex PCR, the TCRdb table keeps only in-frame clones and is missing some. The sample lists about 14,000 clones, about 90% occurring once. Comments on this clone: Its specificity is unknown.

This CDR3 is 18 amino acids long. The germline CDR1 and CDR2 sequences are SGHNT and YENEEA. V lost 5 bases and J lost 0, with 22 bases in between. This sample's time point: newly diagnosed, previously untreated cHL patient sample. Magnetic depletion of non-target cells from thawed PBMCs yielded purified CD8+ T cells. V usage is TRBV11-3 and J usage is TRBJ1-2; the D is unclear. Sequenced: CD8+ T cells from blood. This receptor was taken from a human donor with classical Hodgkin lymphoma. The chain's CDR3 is CASSPRGEGKVSNYGYTF. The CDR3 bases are TGTGCCAGCAGCCCCCGGGGAGAAGGGAAGGTATCTAACTATGGCTACACCTTC.